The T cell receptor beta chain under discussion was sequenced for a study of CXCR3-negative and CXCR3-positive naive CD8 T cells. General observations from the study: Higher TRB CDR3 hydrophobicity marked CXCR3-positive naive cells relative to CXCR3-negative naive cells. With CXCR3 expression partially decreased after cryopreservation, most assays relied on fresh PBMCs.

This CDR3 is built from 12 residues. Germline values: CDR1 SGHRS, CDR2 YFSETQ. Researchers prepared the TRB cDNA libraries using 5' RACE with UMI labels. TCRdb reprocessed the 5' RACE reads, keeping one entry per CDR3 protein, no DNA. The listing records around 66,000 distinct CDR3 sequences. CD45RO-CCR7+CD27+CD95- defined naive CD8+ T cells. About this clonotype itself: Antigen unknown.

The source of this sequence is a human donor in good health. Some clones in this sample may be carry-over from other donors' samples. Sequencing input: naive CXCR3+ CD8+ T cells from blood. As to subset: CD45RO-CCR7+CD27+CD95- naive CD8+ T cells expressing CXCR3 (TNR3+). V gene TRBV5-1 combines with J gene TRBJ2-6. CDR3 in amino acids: CASSLWNDVLTF.